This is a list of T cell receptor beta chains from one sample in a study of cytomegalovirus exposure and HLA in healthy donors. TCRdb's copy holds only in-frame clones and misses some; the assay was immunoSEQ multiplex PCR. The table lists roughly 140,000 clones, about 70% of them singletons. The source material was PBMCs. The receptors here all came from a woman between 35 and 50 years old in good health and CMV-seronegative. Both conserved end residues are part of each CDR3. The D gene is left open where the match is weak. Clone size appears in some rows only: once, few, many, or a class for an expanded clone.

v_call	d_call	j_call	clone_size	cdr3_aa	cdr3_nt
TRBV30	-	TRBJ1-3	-	CAWSGWNTIYF	TGTGCCTGGAGCGGGTGGAACACCATATATTTT
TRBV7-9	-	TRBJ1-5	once	CSSSRDLQPQHF	TGTTCCAGCAGCCGGGACTTACAGCCCCAGCATTTT
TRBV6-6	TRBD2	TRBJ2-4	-	CASSPGLAVAKNIQYF	TGTGCCAGCAGCCCGGGACTAGCGGTAGCCAAAAACATTCAGTACTTC
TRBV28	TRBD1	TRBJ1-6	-	CASSLPTDRVNSPLHF	TGTGCCAGCAGTTTACCCACTGACAGGGTAAATTCACCCCTCCACTTT
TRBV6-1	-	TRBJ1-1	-	CASSEIYGRDTEAFF	TGTGCCAGCAGTGAGATCTATGGGAGAGACACTGAAGCTTTCTTT
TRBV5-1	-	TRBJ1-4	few	CASSQGRATNEKLFF	TGCGCCAGCAGTCAGGGTCGCGCAACTAATGAAAAACTGTTTTTT
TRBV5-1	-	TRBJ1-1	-	CASSRGVMNTEAFF	TGCGCCAGCAGCCGGGGGGTGATGAACACTGAAGCTTTCTTT
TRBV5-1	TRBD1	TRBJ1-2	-	CASSLGETGNYGYTF	TGCGCCAGCAGTTTAGGTGAGACAGGGAACTATGGCTACACCTTC
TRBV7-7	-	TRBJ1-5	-	CASSPGINQPQHF	TGTGCCAGCAGCCCAGGGATCAATCAGCCCCAGCATTTT
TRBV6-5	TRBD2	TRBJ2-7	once	CASSYSGTSGSYEQYF	TGTGCCAGCAGTTACTCTGGGACTAGCGGGAGCTACGAGCAGTACTTC
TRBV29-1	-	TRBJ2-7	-	CSVAVEGAYEQYF	TGCAGCGTTGCGGTGGAGGGGGCATACGAGCAGTACTTC
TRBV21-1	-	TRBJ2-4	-	CASTKGPGRKVFFQYF	TGTGCCAGCACCAAGGGCCCGGGAAGGAAGGTCTTTTTTCAGTACTTC
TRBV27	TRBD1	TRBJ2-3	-	CASRRTGLRWDTQYF	TGTGCCAGCAGGAGGACAGGGTTGAGATGGGATACGCAGTATTTT
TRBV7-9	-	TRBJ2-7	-	CASSLATYEQYF	TGTGCCAGCAGCTTAGCCACCTACGAGCAGTACTTC